The present T cell receptor (beta chain) was sequenced within a study of shared T cell receptors in the human thymus. This table comes from immunoSEQ multiplex PCR, and its TCRdb copy is limited to in-frame clones, with some not included. The table lists some 720,000 clones, roughly 88% of them singletons. Trimming removed 5 bases from V and 0 bases from J, with 10 bases in between. This CDR3 is 14 amino acids long. Germline V gives CDR1 SGHTA, CDR2 FQGNSA. The data were also submitted as part of a second study, on human thymus T cells. That report notes: It was from resections taken during corrective heart surgery that the thymus tissue came. An apparent bias in V and J gene usage was seen in thymic and blood repertoires.

This clonotype was sampled from a boy less than two years old with a congenital heart defect. The V call is TRBV7-2, the J call TRBJ2-5; D not certain. Sequenced input: thymocytes. The CDR3 loop is CASSPHWYQETQYF. The DNA of the CDR3 is TGTGCCAGCAGCCCACATTGGTACCAAGAGACCCAGTACTTC.